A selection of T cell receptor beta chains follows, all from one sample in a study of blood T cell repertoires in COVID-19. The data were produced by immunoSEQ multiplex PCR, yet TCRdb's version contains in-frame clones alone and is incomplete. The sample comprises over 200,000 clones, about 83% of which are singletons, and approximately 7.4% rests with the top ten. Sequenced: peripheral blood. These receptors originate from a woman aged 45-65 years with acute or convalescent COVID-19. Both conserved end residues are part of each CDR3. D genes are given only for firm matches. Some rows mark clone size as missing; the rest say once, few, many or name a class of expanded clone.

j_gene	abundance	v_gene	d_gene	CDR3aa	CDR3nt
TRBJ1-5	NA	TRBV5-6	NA	CASTRRGGNQPQHF	TGTGCCAGCACCAGGAGGGGGGGAAATCAGCCCCAGCATTTT
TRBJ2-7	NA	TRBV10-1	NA	CASKSPGEQYF	TGCGCCAGCAAAAGCCCGGGCGAGCAGTACTTC
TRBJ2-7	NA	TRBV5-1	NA	CATQEAVGKGEQYF	TGCGCCACCCAAGAGGCCGTCGGCAAAGGCGAGCAGTACTTC
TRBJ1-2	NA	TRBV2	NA	CASLKDYSPTGGYTF	TGTGCCAGCCTTAAGGACTATTCCCCTACTGGTGGCTACACCTTC
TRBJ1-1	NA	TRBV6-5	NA	CASSPPGVQAAFF	TGTGCCAGCAGTCCGCCGGGGGTGCAGGCAGCTTTCTTT
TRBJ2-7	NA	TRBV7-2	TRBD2	CASSISSGIASYEQYF	TGTGCCAGCAGCATATCTAGCGGAATCGCCTCCTACGAGCAGTACTTC
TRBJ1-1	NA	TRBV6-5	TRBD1	CATLNRGDTEAFF	TGTGCCACCCTCAACAGGGGGGACACTGAAGCTTTCTTT
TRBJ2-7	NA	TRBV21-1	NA	CASSVGQRYSYEQYF	TGTGCCAGCAGTGTCGGACAGCGGTACTCCTACGAGCAGTACTTC
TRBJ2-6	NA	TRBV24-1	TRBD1	CATSVRGPGANVLTF	TGTGCCACCAGTGTCAGGGGGCCTGGGGCCAACGTCCTGACTTTC
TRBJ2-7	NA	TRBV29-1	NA	CSVEGVGDHDEQYF	TGCAGCGTTGAAGGGGTGGGAGATCACGACGAGCAGTACTTC
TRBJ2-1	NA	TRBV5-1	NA	CASSLPQAYNEQFF	TGCGCCAGCAGCCTTCCCCAGGCCTACAATGAGCAGTTCTTC
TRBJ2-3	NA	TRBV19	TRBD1	CASSMGGTGSNTQYF	TGTGCCAGTAGTATGGGGGGGACAGGGTCCAATACGCAGTATTTT
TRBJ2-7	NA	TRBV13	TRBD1	CASSPGGTGWFLHEQYF	TGTGCCAGCAGCCCCGGCGGGACAGGATGGTTTCTCCACGAGCAGTACTTC
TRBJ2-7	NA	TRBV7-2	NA	CASSNTDYEQYF	TGTGCCAGCAGCAATACAGACTACGAGCAGTACTTC
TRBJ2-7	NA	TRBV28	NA	CASSFSQSEQYF	TGTGCCAGCAGTTTCTCCCAGTCCGAGCAGTACTTC
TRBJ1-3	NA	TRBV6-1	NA	CASSEAVGNPGNTIYF	TGTGCCAGCAGTGAAGCGGTCGGGAATCCTGGAAACACCATATATTTT
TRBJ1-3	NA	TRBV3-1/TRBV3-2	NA	CASSQDPPGAGNTIYF	TGTGCCAGCAGCCAAGACCCCCCCGGTGCGGGAAACACCATATATTTT
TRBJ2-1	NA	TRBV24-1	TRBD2	CATSDRSTSGRVGDEQFF	TGTGCCACCAGTGACCGCTCGACTAGCGGGAGGGTGGGGGATGAGCAGTTCTTC
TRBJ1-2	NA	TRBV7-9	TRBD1	CASSPRQGADYGYTF	TGTGCCAGCAGCCCACGACAGGGGGCGGACTATGGCTACACCTTC
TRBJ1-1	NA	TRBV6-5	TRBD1	CASSYLGTGNTEAFF	TGTGCCAGCAGTTACTTAGGGACAGGGAACACTGAAGCTTTCTTT
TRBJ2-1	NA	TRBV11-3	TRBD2	CASSRAGTKNNEQFF	TGTGCCAGCAGCCGTGCCGGGACTAAAAACAATGAGCAGTTCTTC
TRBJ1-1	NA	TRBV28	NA	CASSLLGGDHSEAFF	TGTGCCAGCAGTTTATTGGGGGGTGACCACTCAGAAGCTTTCTTT
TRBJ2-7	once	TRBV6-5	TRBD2	CASSSRWTSGAYEQYF	TGTGCCAGCAGTTCTCGATGGACTAGCGGGGCCTACGAGCAGTACTTC
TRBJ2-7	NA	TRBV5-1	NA	CASSLSGQSYEQYF	TGCGCCAGCAGCTTGAGCGGACAGTCCTACGAGCAGTACTTC
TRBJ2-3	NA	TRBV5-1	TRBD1	CASSRDRADTQYF	TGCGCCAGCAGTAGGGACAGGGCGGATACGCAGTATTTT
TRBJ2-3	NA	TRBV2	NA	CASGGTNQGDTQYF	TGTGCCAGCGGGGGGACCAATCAAGGGGATACGCAGTATTTT
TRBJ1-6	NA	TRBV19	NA	CASSLQSSYNSPLHF	TGTGCCAGTAGTCTACAGAGCTCCTATAATTCACCCCTCCACTTT
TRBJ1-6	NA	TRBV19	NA	CASSTRVLTPNNSPLHF	TGTGCCAGTAGTACACGGGTCCTTACCCCGAATAATTCACCCCTCCACTTT
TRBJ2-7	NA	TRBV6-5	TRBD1	CASHTIRQGAYEQYF	TGTGCCAGCCATACGATTAGACAGGGGGCCTACGAGCAGTACTTC
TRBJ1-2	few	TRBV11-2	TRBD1	CASSPDREYGYTF	TGTGCCAGCAGCCCAGACAGGGAGTATGGCTACACCTTC
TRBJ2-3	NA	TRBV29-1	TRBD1	CSVVGQGQDTQYF	TGCAGCGTTGTGGGACAGGGGCAAGATACGCAGTATTTT
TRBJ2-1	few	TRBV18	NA	CASSPGQGGGNEQFF	TGTGCCAGCTCACCAGGGCAGGGTGGTGGGAATGAGCAGTTCTTC
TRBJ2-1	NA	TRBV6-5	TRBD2	CASRLAGIYNEQFF	TGTGCCAGCCGACTAGCGGGAATATACAATGAGCAGTTCTTC
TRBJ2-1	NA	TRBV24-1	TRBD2	CATSDFRGSSYNEQFF	TGTGCCACCAGTGATTTTCGCGGGAGCTCCTACAATGAGCAGTTCTTC
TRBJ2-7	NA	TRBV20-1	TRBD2	CSASPASGSNEQYF	TGCAGTGCTAGTCCGGCTAGCGGGAGTAACGAGCAGTACTTC
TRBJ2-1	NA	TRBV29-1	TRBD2	CSASGTSESSYNEQFF	TGCAGCGCATCCGGGACTAGCGAGAGCTCCTACAATGAGCAGTTCTTC
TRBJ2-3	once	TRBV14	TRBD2	CASSPLGTSGADTQYF	TGTGCCAGCAGCCCGCTAGGGACTAGCGGGGCAGATACGCAGTATTTT
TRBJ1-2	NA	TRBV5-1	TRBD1	CASSSGQEVSGYTF	TGCGCCAGCAGCTCCGGACAGGAAGTAAGTGGCTACACCTTC
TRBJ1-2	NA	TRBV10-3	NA	CAISDAGANYGYTF	TGTGCCATCAGTGACGCGGGAGCTAACTATGGCTACACCTTC
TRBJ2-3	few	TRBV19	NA	CASSNPQGQDTQYF	TGTGCCAGTAGTAATCCTCAGGGGCAAGATACGCAGTATTTT
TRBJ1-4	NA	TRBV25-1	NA	CASSETTGEKLFF	TGTGCCAGCAGTGAAACCACAGGGGAAAAACTGTTTTTT
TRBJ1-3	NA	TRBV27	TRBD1	CASSSTGIGNTIYF	TGTGCCAGCAGTTCGACAGGGATTGGAAACACCATATATTTT
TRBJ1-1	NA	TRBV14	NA	CASSQADTEAFF	TGTGCCAGCAGCCAGGCAGACACTGAAGCTTTCTTT
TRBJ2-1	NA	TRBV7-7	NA	CASSLGQANEQFF	TGTGCTAGCAGCTTAGGGCAGGCCAATGAGCAGTTCTTC
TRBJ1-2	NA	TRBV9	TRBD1	CASSAGQGNGYTF	TGTGCCAGCAGCGCGGGACAGGGGAATGGCTACACCTTC
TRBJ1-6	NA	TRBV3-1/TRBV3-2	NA	CASSQDDGGDNSPLHF	TGTGCCAGCAGCCAAGATGACGGCGGAGATAATTCACCCCTCCACTTT
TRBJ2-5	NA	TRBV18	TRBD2	CASSSRLAGDIETQYF	TGTGCCAGCTCATCTCGACTAGCGGGAGATATCGAGACCCAGTACTTC
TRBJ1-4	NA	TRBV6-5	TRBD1	CASSYSNQGVGEKLFF	TGTGCCAGCAGTTACTCGAATCAGGGGGTCGGTGAAAAACTGTTTTTT
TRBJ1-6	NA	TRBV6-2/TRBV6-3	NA	CASSNAGLYNSPLHF	TGTGCCAGCAGCAACGCGGGACTTTATAATTCACCCCTCCACTTT